The rows below give T cell receptor beta chains drawn from one sample of a study of T cell changes during pregnancy in multiple sclerosis. The method was immunoSEQ multiplex PCR; TCRdb's version includes in-frame clones alone and lacks a portion of them. The top ten hold more than 0.4% of the sample, which has roughly 40,000 clones, more than 80% seen once. The specimen was CD4+ T cells from peripheral blood mononuclear cells, collected in the third trimester of pregnancy. The receptors were sampled from a female donor with multiple sclerosis, enrolled in a pregnancy study. CDR3s include the opening cysteine and the closing phenylalanine or tryptophan. D genes are given only for firm matches. Size is omitted from some rows. Given values are once, few, many or a class for expanded clones.

J gene,D gene,V gene,clone size,CDR3 protein,CDR3 DNA
TRBJ1-1,TRBD1,TRBV5-1,.,CASRTTGVGWTEAFF,TGCGCCAGCAGGACCACAGGGGTAGGATGGACTGAAGCTTTCTTT
TRBJ2-4,TRBD2,TRBV6-1,.,CASSEGTSGNIQYF,TGTGCCAGCAGTGAAGGGACTAGCGGGAACATTCAGTACTTC
TRBJ2-2,.,TRBV19,.,CASSIGLAVPTGELFF,TGTGCCAGTAGTATAGGTCTGGCGGTGCCTACCGGGGAGCTGTTTTTT
TRBJ2-7,TRBD1,TRBV19,.,CASSPHSRGWGEQYF,TGTGCCAGTAGTCCGCACTCCAGGGGGTGGGGCGAGCAGTACTTC
TRBJ2-1,TRBD1,TRBV5-1,.,CASSPHRGSNNEQFF,TGCGCCAGCAGCCCCCACAGGGGGTCGAACAATGAGCAGTTCTTC
TRBJ1-1,TRBD1,TRBV5-1,.,CASSTIGTGGPTEAFF,TGCGCCAGCAGCACTATAGGGACAGGGGGCCCCACTGAAGCTTTCTTT
TRBJ2-7,.,TRBV11-2,.,CASRGWGVDEQYF,TGTGCCAGCAGGGGGTGGGGGGTCGACGAGCAGTACTTC
TRBJ1-1,.,TRBV29-1,.,CSVEYPLGATEAFF,TGCAGCGTAGAATACCCGTTAGGGGCTACTGAAGCTTTCTTT
TRBJ2-5,.,TRBV5-6,.,CASSSQDRGGQETQYF,TGTGCCAGCAGCTCCCAAGACAGGGGAGGGCAAGAGACCCAGTACTTC
TRBJ2-1,.,TRBV7-2,.,CASSLEGGIGRNEQFF,TGTGCCAGCAGCTTAGAGGGGGGGATAGGGCGGAATGAGCAGTTCTTC
TRBJ2-3,TRBD2,TRBV5-1,.,CASSFGTSGSGADTQYF,TGCGCCAGCAGCTTTGGGACTAGCGGGAGTGGCGCAGATACGCAGTATTTT
TRBJ2-7,.,TRBV18,.,CASSPQQGRNGEQYF,TGTGCCAGCTCACCACAACAGGGTCGCAATGGGGAGCAGTACTTC
TRBJ2-7,.,TRBV25-1,.,CASSSSPSSYEQYF,TGTGCCAGCAGTTCAAGTCCTAGCTCCTACGAGCAGTACTTC
TRBJ2-7,TRBD1,TRBV19,once,CASSIPGQGLYEQYF,TGTGCCAGTAGTATACCGGGACAGGGGTTGTACGAGCAGTACTTC
TRBJ2-1,.,TRBV5-1,.,CASSGIRGGANEQFF,TGCGCCAGCAGCGGCATAAGGGGTGGGGCAAATGAGCAGTTCTTC
TRBJ2-5,.,TRBV25-1,.,CASSEGAKETQYF,TGTGCCAGCAGTGAAGGGGCGAAAGAGACCCAGTACTTC
TRBJ2-1,TRBD2,TRBV4-1,.,CASSQPGTGGRIWGQFF,TGCGCCAGCAGCCAGCCGGGGACTGGCGGGAGGATCTGGGGGCAGTTCTTC
TRBJ1-1,.,TRBV7-2,.,CASSLFEGGTEAFF,TGTGCCAGCAGCTTATTTGAGGGGGGGACTGAAGCTTTCTTT
TRBJ1-2,TRBD1,TRBV6-6,.,CASSYVGQGYGYTF,TGTGCCAGCAGTTACGTTGGACAGGGCTATGGCTACACCTTC
TRBJ1-6,.,TRBV6-6,.,CASSDLRGNSPLHF,TGTGCCAGCAGTGACCTAAGGGGCAATTCACCCCTCCACTTT
TRBJ1-2,.,TRBV20-1,.,CSAEGGYTF,TGCAGTGCGGAGGGGGGCTACACCTTC
TRBJ1-3,TRBD1,TRBV25-1,.,CASSDYRGDSGNTIYF,TGTGCCAGCAGTGACTACAGGGGAGACTCTGGAAACACCATATATTTT
TRBJ1-2,.,TRBV30,.,CAWNTGNSYGYTF,TGTGCCTGGAATACAGGGAACTCCTATGGCTACACCTTC
TRBJ1-1,.,TRBV29-1,.,CSVERTYGGMAFF,TGCAGCGTTGAACGGACCTACGGGGGGATGGCTTTCTTT
TRBJ1-2,.,TRBV9,.,CASSVDQQGRDGYTF,TGTGCCAGCAGCGTAGACCAGCAAGGGAGGGATGGCTACACCTTC
TRBJ2-2,.,TRBV18,.,CASSPRLIGGQDTGELFF,TGTGCCAGCTCACCGAGACTTATTGGGGGCCAGGACACCGGGGAGCTGTTTTTT
TRBJ1-1,.,TRBV5-1,few,CASSAQGNTEAFF,TGCGCCAGCAGCGCCCAGGGGAACACTGAAGCTTTCTTT
TRBJ1-3,.,TRBV7-9,few,CASREGAGNTIYF,TGTGCCAGCAGAGAAGGGGCTGGAAACACCATATATTTT
TRBJ2-5,.,TRBV4-1,once,CASSQTGDPGTQYF,TGCGCCAGCAGCCAAACGGGAGATCCGGGGACCCAGTACTTC